The T cell receptor beta chain described here comes from a study of cytomegalovirus exposure and HLA in healthy donors. Points from the study as a whole: Available immune exposure information covered CMV serostatus only.

The CDR3 runs to 15 residues. Trimming shortened V by 3 bases and J by 6 bases, and 15 bases separated the two germline ends. Per germline, CDR1 MNHEY and CDR2 SMNVEV (reference sequence). As for this clone: The antigen is undetermined.

Healthy bone marrow donors made up the cohort. These donors counted as nominally healthy when sampled, but unrecorded immune exposures were likely. With 60 Vbeta and 13 Jbeta primers, the PCR was carried out. Generated by immunoSEQ multiplex PCR, the TCRdb table keeps only in-frame clones and is missing some. The sample has 90,000 to 130,000 clones; the top ten hold 5.5% to 8%. This rearrangement joins TRBV27 to TRBJ2-1, with D tentatively TRBD2 (6 bases). The TCR originated in a man between 40 and 49 years old in good health and CMV-seropositive. The sample taken for sequencing was PBMCs. The CDR3 reads CASSFRRDGGNEQFF. The DNA for the CDR3 is TGTGCCAGCAGTTTTAGGAGGGATGGGGGCAATGAGCAGTTCTTC.